This T cell receptor beta chain was observed in a study of blood T cell repertoires in COVID-19. Study-level information: Sources were T cells, B-cell-depleted T cells, or PBMCs; the material itself was cDNA or gDNA.

Study members were between about 18 and 95 years old and lived in 20 to 25 US regions. Methods used by the authors: It was from reference gene primer amplification that nucleated cell counts were estimated. Produced via immunoSEQ multiplex PCR; TCRdb's table is partial and in-frame only. The V and J calls and clone size are taken from that table; D and trimming were inferred from the DNA. The sample has roughly 240,000 clones; about nine tenths are singletons. CDR3 length: 14 amino acids. CDR1 and CDR2 from the germline V gene are SEHNR and FQNEAQ (reference sequence). V dropped 0 bases and J dropped 4 bases, with 6 bases sitting between them.

V and J are TRBV7-9 and TRBJ1-4; D is unclear. Sequencing was done on a sample of PBMCs or T cells enriched from blood (not recorded which). This TCR was recovered from a woman in her twenties or thirties with acute COVID-19. This CDR3 reads CASSLAQSNEKLFF. The CDR3 DNA is TGTGCCAGCAGCTTAGCACAGAGTAATGAAAAACTGTTTTTT. The variable domain in full, completed from reference TRBV7-9 and TRBJ1-4, reads DTGVSQNPRHKITKRGQNVTFRCDPISEHNRLYWYRQTLGQGPEFLTYFQNEAQLEKSRLLSDRFSAERPKGSFSTLEIQRTEQGDSAMYLCASSLAQSNEKLFFGSGTQLSVL.